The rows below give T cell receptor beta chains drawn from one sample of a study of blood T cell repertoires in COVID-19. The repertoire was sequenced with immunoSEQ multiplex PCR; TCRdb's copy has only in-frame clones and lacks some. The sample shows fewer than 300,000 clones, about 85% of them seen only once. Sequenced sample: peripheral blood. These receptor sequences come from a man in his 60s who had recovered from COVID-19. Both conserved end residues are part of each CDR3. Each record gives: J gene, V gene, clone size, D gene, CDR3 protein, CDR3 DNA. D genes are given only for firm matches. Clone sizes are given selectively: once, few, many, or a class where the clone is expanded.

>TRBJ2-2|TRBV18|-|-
CASSPTDTGELFF
TGTGCCAGCTCACCTACGGACACCGGGGAGCTGTTTTTT
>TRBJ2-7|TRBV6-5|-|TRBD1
CASSATGTAYEQYF
TGTGCCAGCAGCGCCACCGGGACAGCCTACGAGCAGTACTTC
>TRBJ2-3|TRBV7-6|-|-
CASSLGFSHTDTQYF
TGTGCCAGCAGCTTAGGATTTAGTCACACAGATACGCAGTATTTT
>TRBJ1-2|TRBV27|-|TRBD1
CASSPPGTGPNYGYTF
TGTGCCAGCAGCCCCCCCGGGACAGGGCCTAACTATGGCTACACCTTC
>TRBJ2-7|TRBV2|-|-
CASSEGPGFSYEQYF
TGTGCCAGCAGTGAAGGCCCGGGGTTCTCCTACGAGCAGTACTTC
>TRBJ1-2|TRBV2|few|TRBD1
CASSETGSYGYTF
TGTGCCAGCAGTGAGACAGGGAGCTATGGCTACACCTTC
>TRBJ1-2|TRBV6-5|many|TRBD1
CASSYTPRDSRRGYTF
TGTGCCAGCAGTTACACCCCTAGGGACAGCCGGCGGGGCTACACCTTC
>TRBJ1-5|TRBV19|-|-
CASTPGTRGSNQPQHF
TGTGCCAGTACCCCGGGGACAAGAGGTAGCAATCAGCCCCAGCATTTT
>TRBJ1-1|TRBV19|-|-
CASNPDRLNTEAFF
TGTGCCAGTAACCCGGACAGACTGAACACTGAAGCTTTCTTT
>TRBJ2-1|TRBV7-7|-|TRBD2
CASSSGLAGLNEQFF
TGTGCTAGCAGCTCCGGACTAGCGGGGCTCAATGAGCAGTTCTTC
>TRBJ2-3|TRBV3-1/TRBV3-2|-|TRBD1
CASSLGQGTDTQYF
TGTGCCAGCAGCCTCGGACAGGGCACAGATACGCAGTATTTT
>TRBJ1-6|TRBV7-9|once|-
CASSDPTVDGNSPLHF
TGTGCCAGCAGCGACCCGACAGTGGACGGGAATTCACCCCTCCACTTT
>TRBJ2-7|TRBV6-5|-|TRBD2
CASSPRLADSYEQYF
TGTGCCAGCAGTCCAAGACTAGCGGATTCCTACGAGCAGTACTTC
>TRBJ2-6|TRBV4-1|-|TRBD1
CASSQVGGRQGFSGANVLTF
TGCGCCAGCAGCCAAGTCGGTGGACGACAGGGGTTTTCTGGGGCCAACGTCCTGACTTTC
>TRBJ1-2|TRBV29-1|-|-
CSVPPGEDYGYTF
TGCAGCGTCCCTCCGGGGGAGGACTATGGCTACACCTTC
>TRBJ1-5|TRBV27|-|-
CASKTGDQPQHF
TGTGCCAGCAAAACGGGGGATCAGCCCCAGCATTTT
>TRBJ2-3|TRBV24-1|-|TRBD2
CATGPRGRGGVGTDTQYF
TGTGCCACCGGACCCCGGGGGCGGGGGGGCGTCGGCACAGATACGCAGTATTTT
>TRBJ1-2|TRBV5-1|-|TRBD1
CASSNGQGVGYGYTF
TGCGCCAGCAGCAACGGACAGGGGGTAGGCTATGGCTACACCTTC
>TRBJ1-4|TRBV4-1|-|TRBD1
CASSQDSQGAVGATNEKLFF
TGCGCCAGCAGCCAAGATTCACAGGGGGCGGTTGGCGCAACTAATGAAAAACTGTTTTTT
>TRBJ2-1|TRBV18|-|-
CASSPFGGEQFF
TGTGCCAGCTCACCATTCGGGGGTGAGCAGTTCTTC
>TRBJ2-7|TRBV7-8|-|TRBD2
CASSLAGRVAGGEYEQYF
TGTGCCAGCAGCTTAGCGGGGAGAGTAGCGGGGGGCGAATACGAGCAGTACTTC
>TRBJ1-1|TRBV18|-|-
CASSPGLLGNTEAFF
TGTGCCAGCTCACCAGGGCTCTTAGGGAACACTGAAGCTTTCTTT
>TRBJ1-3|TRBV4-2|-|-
CASSPGLKVSGNTIYF
TGTGCCAGCAGCCCGGGATTGAAGGTCTCTGGAAACACCATATATTTT
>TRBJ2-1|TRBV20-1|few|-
CSAEVKNEQFF
TGCAGTGCTGAGGTCAAAAATGAGCAGTTCTTC
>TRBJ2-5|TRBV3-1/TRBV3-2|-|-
CASSPYQETQYF
TGTGCCAGCAGCCCTTACCAAGAGACCCAGTACTTC
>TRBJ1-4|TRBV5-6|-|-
CASSLTGQANEKLFF
TGTGCCAGCAGTTTAACAGGGCAGGCTAATGAAAAACTGTTTTTT
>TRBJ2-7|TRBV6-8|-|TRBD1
CASSSNLGTGNEQYF
TGTGCCAGCAGTTCCAATCTCGGGACAGGGAACGAGCAGTACTTC
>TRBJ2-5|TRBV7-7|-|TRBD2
CASSPGTSGGLKTQYF
TGTGCCAGCAGCCCAGGGACTAGCGGGGGGTTAAAGACCCAGTACTTC
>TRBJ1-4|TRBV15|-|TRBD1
CATSGGDSLNEKLFF
TGTGCCACCAGCGGCGGGGACAGCCTAAATGAAAAACTGTTTTTT
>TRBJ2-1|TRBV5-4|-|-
CASSAPGENEQFF
TGTGCCAGCAGCGCCCCCGGGGAGAATGAGCAGTTCTTC
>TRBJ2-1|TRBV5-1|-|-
CASSFGLLALSYNEQFF
TGCGCCAGCAGCTTCGGACTCCTAGCCCTCTCCTACAATGAGCAGTTCTTC
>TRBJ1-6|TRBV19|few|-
CASREQGSSYNSPLHF
TGTGCCAGTAGGGAACAGGGTAGCTCCTATAATTCACCCCTCCACTTT
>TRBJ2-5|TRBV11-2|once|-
CASIKGWQGSYPQETQYF
TGTGCCAGCATCAAAGGGTGGCAGGGCTCATACCCCCAAGAGACCCAGTACTTC